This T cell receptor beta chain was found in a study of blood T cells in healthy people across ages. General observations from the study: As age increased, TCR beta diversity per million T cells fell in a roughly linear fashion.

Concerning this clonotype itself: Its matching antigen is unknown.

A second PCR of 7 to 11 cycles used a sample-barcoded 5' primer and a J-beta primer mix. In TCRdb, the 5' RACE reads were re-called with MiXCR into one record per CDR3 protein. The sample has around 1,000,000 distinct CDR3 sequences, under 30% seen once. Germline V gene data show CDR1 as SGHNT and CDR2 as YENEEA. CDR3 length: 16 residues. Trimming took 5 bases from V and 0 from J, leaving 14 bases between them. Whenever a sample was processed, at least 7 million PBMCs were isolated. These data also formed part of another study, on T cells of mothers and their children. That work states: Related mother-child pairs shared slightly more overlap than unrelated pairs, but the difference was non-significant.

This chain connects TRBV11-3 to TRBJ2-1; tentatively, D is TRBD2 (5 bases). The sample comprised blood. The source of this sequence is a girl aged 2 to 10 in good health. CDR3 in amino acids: CASSLRAESSYNEQFF. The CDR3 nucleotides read TGTGCCAGCAGCCTCAGAGCGGAAAGCTCCTACAATGAGCAGTTCTTC.